This T cell receptor (beta chain) derives from a study of OX40 agonist ivuxolimab in advanced cancers. Looking at the study overall: Given to patients was ivuxolimab, an agonistic anti-OX40 (CD134) antibody. Patients were dosed intravenously with ivuxolimab at 0.01 to 10 mg/kg every 2 weeks. The dose-escalation cohort was about 86% male, with a mean age of 60 years, ranging roughly 20 to 90. Regarding the study as a whole: In CD8+ T cells, expanded clones were on average more numerous than in CD4+.

Turning to this clone: Its antigen is undetermined.

The table came from immunoSEQ multiplex PCR; TCRdb's copy has only in-frame clones and leaves some out. Counted here are 40,000 or so clones, roughly 82% occurring once; the ten biggest clones make up about 2%. The J segment lost 1 base and the V segment lost 6 bases, leaving 14 bases of the junction unmatched. This CDR3 contains 18 residues. The germline V gene encodes CDR1 LNHDA and CDR2 SQIVND (reference sequence). The V gene is TRBV19, the J gene TRBJ1-3; TRBD1 matches 8 bases. Sequenced material: CD4+ or CD8+ T cells sorted from blood, taken in a trial of the OX40 agonist ivuxolimab. The receptor's source is an adult with an advanced solid tumor such as melanoma, head and neck, liver or kidney cancer. The CDR3 sequence: CASRPGGTGRDSGNTIYF. For the CDR3, the DNA is TGTGCCAGTAGACCCGGGGGGACAGGCAGAGATTCTGGAAACACCATATATTTT.